The entry below describes one TCR beta chain. Germline is not matched at one junction end, which may reflect a read error. CD45RO-negative, CCR7-selected cells formed the naive CD8 fraction, which excluded terminally differentiated effector memory CD45RA+ cells. These data are taken from a study of shared clonotypes between healthy human individuals. At a deep level, the assay was run. Profiled with immunoSEQ multiplex PCR; TCRdb holds only in-frame clones, not every one. The sample yields about 1,800,000 clones, 85% to 95% seen once. The receptor was isolated from a man younger than 35 in good health. Sequencing was done on a sample of naive CD8+ T cells sorted from blood.

CDR3 in amino acids: CTVGHPSLF. CDR3 nucleotide sequence: TGCACCGTTGGACATCCTTCTCTCTTC. V gene TRBV29-1 combines with J gene TRBJ1-2; the D gene is possibly TRBD1 (5 bases). This CDR3 spans 9 amino acids. Per the germline V gene, CDR1 is SQVTM and CDR2 is ANQGSEA.